This T cell receptor (beta chain) was sequenced in a study of cytomegalovirus exposure and HLA in healthy donors. Findings and limits, study-wide: It was likely that a cluster of highly shared sequence variants was a sequencing artifact. Association with HLA alleles at 0.05 false discovery rate was found for 15,000 or so TCR beta sequences in a later analysis.

PCR primers comprised 60 Vbeta and 13 Jbeta primers. Measured with immunoSEQ multiplex PCR; TCRdb has only the in-frame clones, and not every one. The table includes 150,000 to 200,000 clones, around three quarters detected once. With respect to this clone: What it binds is not known.

CDR3 length: 12 residues. Germline V lookup: CDR1 SGHTA, CDR2 FQGTGA. The V end lost 5 bases, the J end lost 2 bases, and 7 bases lay between the germline ends. The sample taken for sequencing was PBMCs. This TCR was recovered from a man under 40 in good health and CMV-seronegative. V and J are TRBV7-3 and TRBJ2-7, with no clear D. This chain's CDR3 is CASSPWPYEQYF. The CDR3 DNA is TGTGCCAGCAGCCCGTGGCCCTACGAGCAGTACTTC.